Listed below are T cell receptor beta chains from one sample, sequenced in a study of cytomegalovirus exposure and HLA in healthy donors. Some clones are missing from TCRdb's copy, which holds only in-frame ones; the method was immunoSEQ multiplex PCR. The sample carries 120,000 to 150,000 clones, roughly 77% recorded once. Sequencing input: PBMCs. The receptors here all came from a man younger than 45 in good health and CMV-seronegative. CDR3s include the opening cysteine and the closing phenylalanine or tryptophan. D genes are given only for firm matches. Clone size is shown for a subset of rows, as once, few, many or a class of expanded clone.

. | TRBJ1-1 | . | TRBV7-9 | CASSLRGWFERNTEAFF | TGTGCCAGCAGCCTGCGTGGGTGGTTTGAGCGAAACACTGAAGCTTTCTTT
. | TRBJ1-1 | . | TRBV6-6 | CASSYEYPEAFF | TGTGCCAGCAGTTACGAGTATCCTGAAGCTTTCTTT
. | TRBJ2-5 | TRBD1 | TRBV28 | CASSSGQGAWETQYF | TGTGCCAGCAGTTCCGGACAGGGGGCATGGGAGACCCAGTACTTC
once | TRBJ1-2 | . | TRBV27 | CASSLSGGHGYTF | TGTGCCAGCAGTTTATCGGGAGGCCATGGCTACACCTTC
. | TRBJ1-6 | TRBD1 | TRBV7-9 | CASSLAGQASSYNSPLHF | TGTGCCAGCAGCTTGGCTGGACAGGCCAGCTCCTATAATTCACCCCTCCACTTT
. | TRBJ2-7 | TRBD2 | TRBV6-5 | CASVTLTSGTYEQYF | TGTGCCAGCGTTACCCTAACTAGCGGGACCTACGAGCAGTACTTC
. | TRBJ2-7 | TRBD1 | TRBV6-5 | CASRNPGQGFYEQYF | TGTGCCAGCAGAAATCCAGGACAGGGGTTCTACGAGCAGTACTTC
. | TRBJ2-7 | . | TRBV7-9 | CASSPRETYEQYF | TGTGCCAGCAGCCCCCGGGAAACCTACGAGCAGTACTTC
. | TRBJ2-1 | TRBD2 | TRBV6-4 | CASSDSGLAVHEQFF | TGTGCCAGCAGTGACTCCGGCCTAGCGGTCCATGAGCAGTTCTTC
. | TRBJ1-2 | TRBD1 | TRBV7-8 | CASSLRTGGSGYPF | TGTGCCAGCAGCTTAAGGACAGGGGGTAGCGGCTACCCCTTC
. | TRBJ2-7 | TRBD1 | TRBV15 | CATSTLGQGAGEQYF | TGTGCCACCAGCACCCTGGGACAGGGGGCAGGGGAGCAGTACTTC
. | TRBJ2-7 | . | TRBV4-1 | CASSQGAEQYF | TGCGCCAGCAGCCAAGGGGCCGAGCAGTACTTC
. | TRBJ2-1 | TRBD2 | TRBV5-1 | CASSFGGVVTEYNEQFF | TGCGCCAGCAGCTTTGGGGGGGTAGTAACAGAATACAATGAGCAGTTCTTC
. | TRBJ1-4 | . | TRBV6-5 | CASRRSMINEKLFF | TGTGCCAGCAGGCGAAGCATGATTAATGAAAAACTGTTTTTT
. | TRBJ2-5 | TRBD1 | TRBV4-1 | CASSQETGSSKTQYF | TGCGCCAGCAGCCAGGAGACAGGGTCTTCGAAGACCCAGTACTTC
. | TRBJ2-3 | . | TRBV27 | CASSLTGHTDTQYF | TGTGCCAGCAGTTTAACCGGACACACAGATACGCAGTATTTT
. | TRBJ2-7 | . | TRBV19 | CASSLSPTGEQYF | TGTGCCAGTAGTCTGTCACCAACAGGGGAGCAGTACTTC
once | TRBJ2-7 | . | TRBV28 | CASTLTTRVAYEQYF | TGTGCCAGCACCCTGACGACTCGGGTGGCCTACGAGCAGTACTTC
. | TRBJ1-4 | TRBD1 | TRBV28 | CASRMGQANEKLFF | TGTGCCAGCAGGATGGGACAGGCTAATGAAAAACTGTTTTTT
. | TRBJ1-5 | TRBD1 | TRBV10-2 | CASSELVETGAGQPQHF | TGCGCCAGCAGTGAGTTAGTTGAGACAGGGGCTGGTCAGCCCCAGCATTTT
. | TRBJ2-3 | . | TRBV2 | CASILGAGDTQYF | TGTGCCAGCATACTGGGGGCAGGAGATACGCAGTATTTT
. | TRBJ2-5 | . | TRBV25-1 | CASSDSAGLETQYF | TGTGCCAGCAGTGACTCCGCCGGTCTGGAGACCCAGTACTTC
. | TRBJ2-1 | TRBD2 | TRBV4-1 | CASSQDWASGRETYNEQFF | TGCGCCAGCAGCCAAGATTGGGCTAGCGGGAGAGAAACCTACAATGAGCAGTTCTTC
few | TRBJ2-5 | . | TRBV7-9 | CASSLLIASGETQYF | TGTGCCAGCAGCTTATTGATCGCCTCGGGAGAGACCCAGTACTTC
. | TRBJ1-2 | TRBD1 | TRBV5-4 | CASSLRDRSNGYPF | TGTGCCAGCAGTCTTAGGGACAGGTCTAACGGCTACCCCTTC
. | TRBJ1-5 | . | TRBV5-1 | CASSSILRYF | TGCGCCAGCAGCTCGATACTAAGGTATTTT
. | TRBJ1-5 | . | TRBV27 | CASSFFSNQPQHF | TGTGCCAGCAGTTTCTTTAGCAATCAGCCCCAGCATTTT
. | TRBJ2-1 | TRBD1 | TRBV4-2 | CASSQDSQGVGNEQFF | TGTGCCAGCAGCCAAGATTCACAGGGGGTAGGCAATGAGCAGTTCTTC
. | TRBJ2-5 | TRBD1 | TRBV28 | CASTTTTGQPARAQYF | TGTGCCAGCACTACCACGACGGGACAGCCAGCCAGGGCCCAGTACTTC
few | TRBJ1-5 | TRBD1 | TRBV6-5 | CASRDGTGVGQPQHF | TGTGCCAGCAGAGACGGGACAGGGGTAGGTCAGCCCCAGCATTTT
. | TRBJ2-7 | . | TRBV15 | CATSHKHKTGQSYEQYF | TGTGCCACCAGCCATAAACATAAGACAGGTCAATCCTACGAGCAGTACTTC
. | TRBJ2-1 | TRBD1 | TRBV5-1 | CASSLGGGRSNEQFF | TGCGCCAGCAGCTTGGGAGGGGGCAGGTCCAATGAGCAGTTCTTC
. | TRBJ2-1 | TRBD2 | TRBV10-3 | CAISGLAGEHEQFF | TGTGCCATCAGTGGCCTAGCGGGAGAGCATGAGCAGTTCTTC
few | TRBJ2-5 | TRBD2 | TRBV2 | CASSEEQRGVRGETQYF | TGTGCCAGCAGTGAGGAACAGCGGGGGGTAAGGGGAGAGACCCAGTACTTC
. | TRBJ1-5 | . | TRBV6-5 | CASRPEGGNQPQHF | TGTGCCAGCAGGCCCGAAGGGGGCAATCAGCCCCAGCATTTT
. | TRBJ1-2 | . | TRBV11-2 | CASSSQGINYGYTF | TGTGCCAGCAGCTCGCAGGGGATTAACTATGGCTACACCTTC
. | TRBJ2-1 | TRBD2 | TRBV4-2 | CASSQDGLAGANEQFF | TGTGCCAGCAGCCAAGATGGTCTAGCGGGAGCCAATGAGCAGTTCTTC
once | TRBJ1-5 | . | TRBV4-1 | CASSQEEGGGMAQHF | TGCGCCAGCAGCCAAGAGGAAGGGGGAGGGATGGCCCAGCATTTT
. | TRBJ1-1 | . | TRBV7-9 | CASSLVAGVAFF | TGTGCCAGCAGCTTAGTCGCGGGGGTAGCTTTCTTT
. | TRBJ1-2 | TRBD1 | TRBV6-6 | CASSYGTGNYGYTF | TGTGCCAGCAGTTACGGGACAGGGAACTATGGCTACACCTTC
. | TRBJ2-5 | . | TRBV28 | CASVQGFGKTQYF | TGTGCCAGCGTACAGGGTTTTGGGAAGACCCAGTACTTC
once | TRBJ2-3 | . | TRBV28 | CASKTRGPDTQYF | TGTGCCAGCAAAACGCGGGGCCCAGATACGCAGTATTTT
. | TRBJ2-3 | TRBD2 | TRBV4-1 | CASSQASLAGGTDTQYF | TGCGCCAGCAGCCAAGCGTCCCTAGCGGGGGGCACAGATACGCAGTATTTT
. | TRBJ1-1 | . | TRBV5-1 | CASSSQVNTEAFF | TGCGCCAGCAGTTCTCAGGTGAACACTGAAGCTTTCTTT
. | TRBJ1-5 | TRBD1 | TRBV6-1 | CASSEIQGAGQPQHF | TGTGCCAGCAGTGAGATACAGGGGGCGGGTCAGCCCCAGCATTTT
. | TRBJ2-1 | . | TRBV9 | CASSVAERYEQFF | TGTGCCAGCAGCGTAGCTGAGAGGTATGAGCAGTTCTTC